This T cell receptor beta chain was sequenced during a study of somatic mutations in cytotoxic T cells in rheumatoid arthritis. Study-wide points: For CD8+ T-cell clonality, rheumatoid arthritis patients and age-matched healthy controls did not differ significantly.

Germline V gives CDR1 MNHNS, CDR2 SASEGT. V lost 10 bases and J lost 9, with 7 bases in between. The CDR3 runs to 9 residues. Authors' methods: Patient CD8+ clones bigger than 1% seldom lined up with published virus-specific TCRB sequences. Profiled with immunoSEQ multiplex PCR; TCRdb holds only in-frame clones, not every one. V, J and clone size were drawn from that table, and D and trimming were deduced from the DNA. This table holds approximately 15,000 clones, 60% to 85% found once. The study pulled out CD4+ and CD8+ cells with positive magnetic bead selection and then checked their purity by flow cytometry. This clone came up once. Its antigen is undetermined.

Sequenced sample: CD8+ T cells sorted from blood. The clonotype comes from an adult with rheumatoid arthritis. V usage is TRBV6-1 and J usage is TRBJ1-5; D remains unclear. CDR3 residues: CATSWPQHF. The CDR3 nucleotides are TGTGCCACGTCTTGGCCCCAGCATTTT.